The 2 T cell receptor beta chains listed next were all sequenced from one sample in a study of blood T cell repertoires in COVID-19. The table came from immunoSEQ multiplex PCR; TCRdb's copy has only in-frame clones and leaves some out. The sample holds tens of thousands of clones, around four fifths seen once. What was sequenced was peripheral blood. These receptors came from an elderly woman with acute or convalescent COVID-19.

V is TRBV5-4 and J is TRBJ2-7, with 8 bases aligning to TRBD1. Trimming at V came to 3 bases and at J to 1 base, leaving 6 bases not matched to a gene. In germline, CDR1 is SGHNT, CDR2 YYREEE (reference sequence). This CDR3 has 15 amino acids. Here the CDR3 DNA reads TGTGCCAGCAGCTGGGACAGGTCGACTTCCTACGAGCAGTACTTC. As protein: CASSWDRSTSYEQYF.

This clone was detected once. The rearrangement uses TRBV9 and TRBJ1-2; TRBD1 aligns across 11 bases. V lost 2 bases, J lost 6 bases, and 6 bases stayed unmatched. The length of the CDR3 is 15 residues. In germline, CDR1 is SGDLS, CDR2 YYNGEE. The CDR3 sequence is CASSVRTGGYDGYTF. CDR3 DNA sequence: TGTGCCAGCAGCGTGAGGACAGGGGGCTATGATGGCTACACCTTC.